This TCR beta chain derives from a study of T-cell reconstitution after alpha-beta-depleted transplantation in children. Library preparation (for TCRbeta) was performed with unique molecular identifiers. MiXCR was run by TCRdb on the PCR reads, yielding one entry per CDR3 protein. The data show some 490,000 distinct CDR3 sequences, under 15% seen once. This clonotype has only a few counts. The receptor's source is a human donor who donated a stem cell graft to a child with combined immunodeficiency. The source material was PBMCs from the stem cell graft donor, sampled from the stem cell graft.

CDR3 nucleotide sequence: TGCGCCAGCAGCCAAGATCTTCAGGGTTGGGGCTACACCTTC. Residues: CASSQDLQGWGYTF. J is TRBJ1-2 and V is TRBV4-3; D perhaps matches TRBD1 (5 bases). The CDR3 spans 14 residues. V was clipped by 0 bases and J by 8 bases, with 13 bases between them. The germline gives CDR1 LGHNA, CDR2 YSLEER.